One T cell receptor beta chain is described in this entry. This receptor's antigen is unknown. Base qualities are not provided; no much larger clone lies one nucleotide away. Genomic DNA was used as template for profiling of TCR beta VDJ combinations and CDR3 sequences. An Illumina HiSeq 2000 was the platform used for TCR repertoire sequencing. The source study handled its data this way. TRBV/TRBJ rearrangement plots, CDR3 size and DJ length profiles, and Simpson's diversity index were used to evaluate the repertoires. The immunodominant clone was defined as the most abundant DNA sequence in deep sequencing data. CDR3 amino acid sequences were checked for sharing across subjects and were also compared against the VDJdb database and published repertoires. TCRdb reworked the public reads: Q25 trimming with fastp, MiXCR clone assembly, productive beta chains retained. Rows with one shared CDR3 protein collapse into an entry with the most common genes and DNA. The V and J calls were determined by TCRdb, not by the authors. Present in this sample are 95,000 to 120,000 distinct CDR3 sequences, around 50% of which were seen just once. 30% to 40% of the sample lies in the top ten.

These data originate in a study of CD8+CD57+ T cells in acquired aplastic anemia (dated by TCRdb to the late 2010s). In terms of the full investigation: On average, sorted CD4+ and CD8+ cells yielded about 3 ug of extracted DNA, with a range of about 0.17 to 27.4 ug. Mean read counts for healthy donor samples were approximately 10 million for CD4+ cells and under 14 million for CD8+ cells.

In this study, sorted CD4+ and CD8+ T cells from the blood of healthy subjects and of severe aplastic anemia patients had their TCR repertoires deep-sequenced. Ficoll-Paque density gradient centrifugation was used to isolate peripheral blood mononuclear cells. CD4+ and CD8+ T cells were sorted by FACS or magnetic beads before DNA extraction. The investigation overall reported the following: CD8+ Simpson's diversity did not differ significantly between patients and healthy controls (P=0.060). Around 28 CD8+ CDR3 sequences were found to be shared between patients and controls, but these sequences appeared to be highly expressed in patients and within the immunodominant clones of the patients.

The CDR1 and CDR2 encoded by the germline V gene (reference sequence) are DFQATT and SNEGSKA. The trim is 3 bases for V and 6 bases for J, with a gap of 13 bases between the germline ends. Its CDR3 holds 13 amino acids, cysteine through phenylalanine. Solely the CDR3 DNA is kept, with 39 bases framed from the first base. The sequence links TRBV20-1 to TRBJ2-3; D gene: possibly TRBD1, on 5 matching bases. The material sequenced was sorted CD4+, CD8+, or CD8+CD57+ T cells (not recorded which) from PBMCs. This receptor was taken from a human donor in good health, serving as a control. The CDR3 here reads CSASGGARDTQYF. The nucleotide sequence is TGCAGTGCTAGTGGTGGGGCAAGGGATACGCAGTATTTT.